The 28 T cell receptor beta chains below all came from one sample that was sequenced in a study of cytotoxic CD8 clonotypes in ibrutinib-treated CLL. The method was immunoSEQ multiplex PCR; TCRdb's version includes in-frame clones alone and lacks a portion of them. This sample carries under 150,000 clones, around 93% of them seen once, and the ten largest clones take 11%. Sequencing was performed on PBMCs, taken after 12 months of ibrutinib treatment. The receptors were gathered from a human donor with chronic lymphocytic leukemia.

This clone was picked up a small number of times. The V and J genes are TRBV28 and TRBJ1-5; D not certain. CDR3 length equals 11 residues. Germline lookup yields CDR1 MDHEN and CDR2 SYDVKM. Trimming shortened V by 4 bases and J by 10 bases, and 8 bases separated the two germline ends. The CDR3 region has the DNA TGTGCCAGCAGTTCGACACCTCCCCAGCATTTT. Protein sequence: CASSSTPPQHF.

The V and J genes are TRBV27 and TRBJ1-2; D is ambiguous. This CDR3 comprises 14 residues. The V and J ends lost 6 bases and 3 bases respectively, with 14 bases between them. In germline, CDR1 is MNHEY, CDR2 SMNVEV (reference sequence). The CDR3 region is CASSQGLEDYGYTF. The CDR3 nucleotides are TGTGCCAGCAGCCAAGGGTTGGAGGACTATGGCTACACCTTC.

J is TRBJ1-1 and V is TRBV6-5; D unclear. CDR1 is MNHEY and CDR2 is SVGAGI in the germline V gene. Trimming removed 4 bases from V and 3 bases from J, with 12 bases in between. This CDR3 is 14 amino acids long. CDR3 protein: CASSWRTSDTEAFF. The CDR3, as DNA: TGTGCCAGCAGTTGGAGGACGTCGGACACTGAAGCTTTCTTT.

This clone was seen more than once but under ten times. The chain uses TRBV19 and TRBJ1-5; the D is unclear. The V gene's germline CDR1 is LNHDA and CDR2 SQIVND (reference sequence). The CDR3 spans 13 residues. V gave up 1 base and J gave up 7 bases, with 8 bases separating them. The CDR3 here is CASSIGEQQPQHF. DNA of the CDR3: TGTGCCAGTAGTATAGGGGAGCAACAGCCCCAGCATTTT.

V usage is TRBV6-6 and J usage is TRBJ2-6; a possible D gene is TRBD2 (5 bases). Germline V gene data show CDR1 as MNHNY and CDR2 as SVGAGI (reference sequence). The V end lost 5 bases, the J end lost 2 bases, and 7 bases lay between the germline ends. The CDR3 runs 14 residues. For the CDR3, the DNA is TGTGCCAGCAGTACCGGGGCTGGGGCCAACGTCCTGACTTTC. Translation gives CASSTGAGANVLTF.

The chain recombines TRBV19 with TRBJ1-5; D perhaps matches TRBD1 (5 bases). The V end lost 3 bases, the J end lost 6 bases, and 12 bases lay between the germline ends. This CDR3 is 14 amino acids long. Per the germline V gene, CDR1 is LNHDA and CDR2 is SQIVND (reference sequence). The CDR3 DNA sequence: TGTGCCAGTAGTATGTTCGGGGGGATTCAGCCCCAGCATTTT. The encoded protein is CASSMFGGIQPQHF.

The V call is TRBV6-5, the J call TRBJ2-2; D is possibly TRBD2 (5 bases). Trimming pared 2 bases from V and 5 bases from J, leaving 9 bases between. From germline, CDR1 is MNHEY and CDR2 SVGAGI. This CDR3 spans 14 amino acids. The DNA for the CDR3 is TGTGCCAGCAGTTACAATAGCGTAACCGGGGAGCTGTTTTTT. This codes for CASSYNSVTGELFF.

The rearrangement links TRBV2 to TRBJ2-5; TRBD2 matches at 7 bases. After removal of 3 bases from V and 1 base from J, the junction contained 5 bases not matched to a gene. This CDR3 comprises 15 residues. From germline, CDR1 is SNHLY and CDR2 FYNNEI. CDR3 DNA: TGTGCCAGCAGTGAGGTTGGGACTACCCAAGAGACCCAGTACTTC. Translation gives CASSEVGTTQETQYF.

The chain carries TRBV27 and TRBJ1-3; no firm D call. This CDR3 spans 16 amino acids. Trimming removed 2 bases at V and 0 bases at J, with 11 bases between. The germline gives CDR1 MNHEY, CDR2 SMNVEV (reference sequence). The CDR3: CASSLISDPSGNTIYF. Here the CDR3 DNA reads TGTGCCAGCAGTTTAATAAGTGATCCCTCTGGAAACACCATATATTTT.

This rearrangement joins TRBV7-9 to TRBJ2-7; the D is unclear. V was trimmed by 8 bases and J by 1 base, leaving 3 bases between them. This CDR3 has 10 amino acids. The germline gives CDR1 SEHNR, CDR2 FQNEAQ (reference sequence). CDR3 nucleotide sequence: TGTGCCAGCGAGTCCTACGAGCAGTACTTC. Translating it yields CASESYEQYF.

J is TRBJ1-3 and V is TRBV27; D uncertain. V lost 7 bases to trimming and J lost 4 bases, with 5 bases between them. Germline V gene sequence: CDR1 MNHEY, CDR2 SMNVEV (reference sequence). CDR3 length equals 11 residues. CDR3 nucleotides: TGTGCCAGCATCACCGGAAACACCATATATTTT. Translated, it gives CASITGNTIYF.

The rearrangement uses TRBV28 and TRBJ1-1; the D gene is possibly TRBD1 (5 bases). This CDR3 spans 13 amino acids. Germline loops: CDR1 MDHEN, CDR2 SYDVKM. Deletions cut 7 bases from V and 4 bases from J, with 13 bases between. This CDR3 reads CASTPGDSTEAFF. For the CDR3, the DNA is TGTGCCAGCACCCCCGGGGACTCCACTGAAGCTTTCTTT.

The rearrangement uses TRBV28 and TRBJ2-7; 7 bases are shared with TRBD2. The CDR3 totals 15 residues. The ends lost 6 bases at V and 6 bases at J; junction bases unmatched: 14. Germline CDR1 reads MDHEN; CDR2 reads SYDVKM. In DNA, the CDR3 is TGTGCCAGCAGCGAAACTAGCGCGGGGAAGTTCGAGCAGTACTTC. As protein: CASSETSAGKFEQYF.

This chain connects TRBV7-3 to TRBJ2-7; D remains ambiguous. The V gene's germline CDR1 is SGHTA and CDR2 FQGTGA. CDR3 length equals 10 residues. V lost 6 bases to trimming and J lost 4 bases, with 4 bases between them. The CDR3 nucleotides read TGTGCCAGCAGGCTGTACGAGCAGTACTTC. Its translation: CASRLYEQYF.

The chain couples TRBV18 to TRBJ1-3; TRBD1 might be the D (5 bases). Germline loops: CDR1 KGHSH, CDR2 LQKENI. V lost 3 bases and J lost 3, with 15 bases in between. This CDR3 has 16 amino acids. The chain's CDR3 is CASSPKAGFFGNTIYF. CDR3 DNA: TGTGCCAGCTCACCTAAGGCAGGGTTCTTTGGAAACACCATATATTTT.

The genes are TRBV27 and TRBJ1-1, with a weak D call TRBD1 (5 bases). The V gene's germline CDR1 is MNHEY and CDR2 SMNVEV (reference sequence). Trimming removed 3 bases from V and 4 bases from J, with 9 bases in between. CDR3 length: 13 residues. CDR3 sequence (DNA): TGTGCCAGCAGTTTGTCAGGGCCCACTGAAGCTTTCTTT. Translation gives CASSLSGPTEAFF.

This rearrangement joins TRBV18 to TRBJ2-7, with D possibly called TRBD1 or TRBD2 (5 bases each). Trimming removed 4 bases from V and 7 bases from J, with 23 bases in between. This CDR3 comprises 16 residues. Germline values: CDR1 KGHSH, CDR2 LQKENI. The CDR3 DNA is TGTGCCAGCTCACTTGAATTACGGGACGCCGCCTTGGAGCAGTACTTC. As protein: CASSLELRDAALEQYF.

The V gene is TRBV28, the J gene TRBJ2-4; a possible D gene is TRBD2 (6 bases). CDR1 is MDHEN and CDR2 is SYDVKM in the germline V gene. This CDR3 is 13 amino acids long. V lost 10 bases and J lost 3, with 13 bases in between. This CDR3 reads CATGGMVKNIQYF. In DNA form, the CDR3 reads TGTGCCACCGGGGGAATGGTCAAAAACATTCAGTACTTC.

The chain has TRBV27 and TRBJ2-2; D unresolved. The ends were cut back, 0 bases at V and 1 base at J, with 0 bases in the middle. The CDR3 has 13 amino acids. Germline loops: CDR1 MNHEY, CDR2 SMNVEV (reference sequence). CDR3 sequence (DNA): TGTGCCAGCAGTTTATCGAACACCGGGGAGCTGTTTTTT. It specifies CASSLSNTGELFF.

The count of this clone is one. The rearrangement links TRBV11-2 to TRBJ2-3, with TRBD2 matching 7 bases. Germline V gene lookup returns CDR1 SGHAT and CDR2 FQNNGV. The junction had 13 bases not matched to a gene; V was cut back by 5 bases and J by 2 bases. CDR3 size: 17 residues. Written as DNA, the CDR3 is TGTGCCAGCAGCCTGAGGGCTCTAGCGGCCTTCACAGATACGCAGTATTTT. This gives the protein CASSLRALAAFTDTQYF.

The rearrangement uses TRBV10-3 and TRBJ2-5; 9 nucleotides match TRBD1. Germline values: CDR1 ENHRY, CDR2 SYGVKD. CDR3 length: 15 residues. The V gene end was trimmed by 0 bases and the J gene end by 4 bases; junction bases not matched to a gene: 3. CDR3 bases: TGTGCCATCAGTGAGTCGACAGGGGGGGGAGAGACCCAGTACTTC. Translation gives CAISESTGGGETQYF.

The chain links TRBV25-1 to TRBJ2-1; D remains unclear. V was clipped by 2 bases and J by 6 bases, with 5 bases between them. Germline V lookup: CDR1 MGHDK, CDR2 SYGVNS. The CDR3 sequence is 12 residues long. This CDR3 reads CASSERPNEQFF. For the CDR3, the DNA is TGTGCCAGCAGTGAAAGGCCCAATGAGCAGTTCTTC. Full variable domain (remainder filled in from reference TRBV25-1 and TRBJ2-1): EADIYQTPRYLVIGTGKKITLECSQTMGHDKMYWYQQDPGMELHLIHYSYGVNSTEKGDLSSESTVSRIRTEHFPLTLESARPSHTSQYLCASSERPNEQFFGPGTRLTVL.

This clone appeared a single time. The genes are TRBV28 and TRBJ2-7; D tentatively fits TRBD1 or TRBD2 (5 bases each). The CDR3 extends over 15 amino acids. Germline lookup yields CDR1 MDHEN and CDR2 SYDVKM. V lost 6 bases and J 1 base, leaving 16 bases between the germline ends. CDR3 nucleotide sequence: TGTGCCAGCAGAGGAAACCGGGACGTATCCTACGAGCAGTACTTC. Its translation: CASRGNRDVSYEQYF.

The rearrangement uses TRBV18 and TRBJ2-7, with 9 bases aligning to TRBD2. V gave up 0 bases and J gave up 0 bases; unmatched junction bases: 3. Germline CDR1 and CDR2: KGHSH and LQKENI. CDR3 length: 16 residues. Here the CDR3 reads CASSPPVSGSSYEQYF. The CDR3 coding sequence is TGTGCCAGCTCACCACCGGTTAGCGGGAGCTCCTACGAGCAGTACTTC.

This clone was counted between two and nine times. The chain has TRBV6-5 and TRBJ1-3, with TRBD1 as a possible D gene (5 bases). CDR3 length: 16 residues. CDR1 and CDR2 from the germline V gene are MNHEY and SVGAGI. V lost 2 bases to trimming and J lost 9 bases, with 20 bases between them. CDR3 amino acids: CASSYSLGVFGGTIYF. CDR3 sequence (DNA): TGTGCCAGCAGTTACAGTTTGGGGGTTTTTGGCGGCACCATATATTTT.

The V and J genes are TRBV28 and TRBJ1-5; TRBD1 is a possible D gene (6 bases). Germline loops: CDR1 MDHEN, CDR2 SYDVKM. This CDR3 region has 15 residues. Trimming shortened V by 5 bases and J by 0 bases, and 11 bases separated the two germline ends. CDR3 nucleotide sequence: TGTGCCAGCAGTCCTGGACAGTATAGCAATCAGCCCCAGCATTTT. Its translation: CASSPGQYSNQPQHF.

The chain uses TRBV2 and TRBJ2-4, with no clear D. CDR1 is SNHLY, CDR2 FYNNEI, per germline. Trimming took off 4 bases at V and 11 bases at J, with 12 bases between the two ends. The CDR3 covers 12 residues. CDR3 in amino acids: CASSGDSLFQYF. CDR3 coding DNA: TGTGCCAGCAGTGGTGACTCACTTTTTCAGTACTTC.

This clone has just one count. The chain uses TRBV11-2 and TRBJ2-7; TRBD2 aligns across 9 bases. The CDR3 has 15 residues. Germline values: CDR1 SGHAT, CDR2 FQNNGV. Germline trimming cut 3 bases from V and 3 bases from J; bases unmatched to any gene: 6. The CDR3 reads CASSLLLAGNYEQYF. CDR3 DNA sequence: TGTGCCAGCAGCTTGCTTCTAGCGGGAAACTACGAGCAGTACTTC.